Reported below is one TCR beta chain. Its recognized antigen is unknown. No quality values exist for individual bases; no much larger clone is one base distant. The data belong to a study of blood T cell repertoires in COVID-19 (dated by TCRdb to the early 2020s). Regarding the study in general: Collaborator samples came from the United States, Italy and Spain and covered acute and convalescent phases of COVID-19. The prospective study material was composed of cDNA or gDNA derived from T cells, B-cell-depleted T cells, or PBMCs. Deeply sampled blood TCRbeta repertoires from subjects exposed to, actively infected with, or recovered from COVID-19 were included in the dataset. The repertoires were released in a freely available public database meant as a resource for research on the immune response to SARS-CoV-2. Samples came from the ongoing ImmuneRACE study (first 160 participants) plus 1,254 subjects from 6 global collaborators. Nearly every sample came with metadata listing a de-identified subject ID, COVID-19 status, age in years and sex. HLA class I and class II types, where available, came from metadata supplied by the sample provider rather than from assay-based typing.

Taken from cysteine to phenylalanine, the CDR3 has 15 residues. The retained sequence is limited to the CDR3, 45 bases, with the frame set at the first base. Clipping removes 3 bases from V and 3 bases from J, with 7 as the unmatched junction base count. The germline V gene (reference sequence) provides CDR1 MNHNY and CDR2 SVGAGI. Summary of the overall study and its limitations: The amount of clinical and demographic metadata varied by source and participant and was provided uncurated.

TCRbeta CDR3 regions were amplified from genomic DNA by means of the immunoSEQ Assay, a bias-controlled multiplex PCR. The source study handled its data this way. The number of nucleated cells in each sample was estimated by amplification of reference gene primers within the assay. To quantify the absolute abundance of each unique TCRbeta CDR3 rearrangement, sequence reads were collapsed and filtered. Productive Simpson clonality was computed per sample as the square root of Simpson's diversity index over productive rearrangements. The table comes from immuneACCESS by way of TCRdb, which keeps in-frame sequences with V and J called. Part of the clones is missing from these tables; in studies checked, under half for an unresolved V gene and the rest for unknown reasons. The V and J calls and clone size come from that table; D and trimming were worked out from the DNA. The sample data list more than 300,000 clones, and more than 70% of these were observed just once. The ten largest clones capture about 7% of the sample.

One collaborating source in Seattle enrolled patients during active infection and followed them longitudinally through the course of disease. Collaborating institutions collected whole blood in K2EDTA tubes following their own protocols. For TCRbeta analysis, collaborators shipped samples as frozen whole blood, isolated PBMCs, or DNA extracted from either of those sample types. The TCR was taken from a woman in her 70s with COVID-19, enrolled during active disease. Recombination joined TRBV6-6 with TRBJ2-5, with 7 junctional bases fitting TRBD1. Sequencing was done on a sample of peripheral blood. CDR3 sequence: CASSYSSGTEETQYF. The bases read TGTGCCAGCAGTTATTCTTCCGGGACAGAAGAGACCCAGTACTTC.